The clone carrying this T cell receptor (beta chain) was seen a few times. Its cognate antigen is unknown. The data stem from a study of T cell responses to AZD1222 COVID-19 vaccine. CDR3 length: 11 amino acids. The V end was cut by 3 bases, the J end by 2 bases, with 1 base between. Germline V gene sequence: CDR1 SGDLS, CDR2 YYNGEE. This table comes from immunoSEQ multiplex PCR, and its TCRdb copy is limited to in-frame clones, with some not included. Of some 130,000 clones listed, about nine tenths are singletons. The study's findings and limits: The donors showed a predominance of white British ancestry and of females, with possible underestimation of clonal diversity. Along spike, vaccine-associated CD4 TCRs were found throughout, with dominance at 160-218 and 743-854.

The material was peripheral blood, obtained on day 0 of AZD1222 vaccination. This TCR was recovered from an adult in good health. The rearrangement uses TRBV9 and TRBJ2-3; D is unresolved. The CDR3 DNA sequence: TGTGCCAGCAGCGCCACAGATACGCAGTATTTT. This gives the protein CASSATDTQYF.